Listed here are 19 T cell receptor beta chains from one sample, sequenced in a study of radiotherapy plus CTLA-4 blockade in lung cancer. Profiling relied on immunoSEQ multiplex PCR, and the TCRdb table lists in-frame clones only, not all of them. The sample gives tens of thousands of clones, 65% to 85% of which show up once; 2% to 3% is in the top ten. The sample here was peripheral blood, taken from a patient treated with radiotherapy plus ipilimumab. These receptor sequences come from a human donor with non-small cell lung cancer whose response to radiotherapy plus ipilimumab could not be evaluated.

The chain has TRBV6-5 and TRBJ2-2; 8 bases agree with TRBD1. CDR1 MNHEY and CDR2 SVGAGI come from the germline V gene. J gave up 7 bases and V 2 bases, and 6 bases lay outside the gene matches. The CDR3 is made up of 15 amino acids. The CDR3 nucleotides read TGTGCCAGCAGTTACCAGGGACAGGTATACGGGGAGCTGTTTTTT. Its protein is CASSYQGQVYGELFF.

The rearrangement uses TRBV5-8 and TRBJ1-1; D is unresolved. The CDR3 runs to 15 residues. V lost 3 bases to trimming and J lost 1 base, with 13 bases between them. The germline V gene encodes CDR1 SGHTS and CDR2 YDEGEE. The DNA of the CDR3 is TGTGCCAGCAGCTCCTATGGCGGCACGAACACTGAAGCTTTCTTT. Its protein product is CASSSYGGTNTEAFF.

V is TRBV5-6 and J is TRBJ1-1; no clear D gene. Deletions cut 1 base from V and 5 bases from J, with 15 bases between. The CDR3 extends over 15 amino acids. Per the germline V gene, CDR1 is SGHDT and CDR2 is YYEEEE. CDR3 residues: CASSLWQYDDTEAFF. CDR3 sequence (DNA): TGTGCCAGCAGCTTGTGGCAATATGATGATACTGAAGCTTTCTTT.

This rearrangement joins TRBV11-2 to TRBJ2-1; 7 bases map to TRBD2. This CDR3 has 15 residues. The germline CDR1 and CDR2 sequences are SGHAT and FQNNGV. Trimming cost V 3 bases and J 5 bases; bases outside gene matches: 7. CDR3 coding DNA: TGTGCCAGCAGCTTGGGGTCTAGCGGACACAATGAGCAGTTCTTC. The encoded protein is CASSLGSSGHNEQFF.

The gene calls are TRBV13 and TRBJ1-3; 7 bases are a match to TRBD1. The CDR3 is 16 residues long. The V gene's germline CDR1 is PRHDT and CDR2 FYEKMQ (reference sequence). The V segment lost 5 bases and the J segment 0 bases; nucleotides outside the gene matches: 7. CDR3 residues: CASSKRTGSSGNTIYF. CDR3 sequence (DNA): TGTGCCAGCAGCAAACGGACAGGCAGCTCTGGAAACACCATATATTTT. Drawing the rest from reference TRBV13 and TRBJ1-3, the complete variable domain is AAGVIQSPRHLIKEKRETATLKCYPIPRHDTVYWYQQGPGQDPQFLISFYEKMQSDKGSIPDRFSAQQFSDYHSELNMSSLELGDSALYFCASSKRTGSSGNTIYFGEGSWLTVV.

This chain joins TRBV19 and TRBJ2-7, with D tentatively TRBD1 (6 bases). The CDR3 loop spans 14 amino acids. The ends were cut back, 7 bases at V and 4 bases at J, with 17 bases in the middle. Per germline, CDR1 LNHDA and CDR2 SQIVND (reference sequence). CDR3 in DNA: TGTGCCAGTAACACCCCCGGACAGTCATACGAGCAGTACTTC. It is translated as CASNTPGQSYEQYF.

The rearrangement joins TRBV7-2 to TRBJ1-3; D is unclear. This CDR3 has 16 amino acids. The germline CDR1 and CDR2 sequences are SGHTA and FQGNSA. The germline V and J ends were trimmed by 5 bases and 4 bases, with 18 bases remaining between them. CDR3 sequence reads: CASSPQSDRAGNTIYF. The CDR3 nucleotides are TGTGCCAGCAGCCCCCAGAGCGATCGTGCCGGAAACACCATATATTTT.

The chain couples TRBV9 to TRBJ2-7; 11 nucleotides line up with TRBD1. The CDR3 totals 16 residues. The germline V gene has CDR1 SGDLS and CDR2 YYNGEE. Trimming took 0 bases from V and 3 from J; bases not matched to a gene: 5. CDR3 residues: CASSVAGTGGFYEQYF. The CDR3 bases are TGTGCCAGCAGCGTAGCAGGGACAGGGGGATTCTACGAGCAGTACTTC.

V and J are TRBV29-1 and TRBJ1-5; 7 bases fit TRBD1. CDR3 length: 15 residues. V was clipped by 0 bases and J by 12 bases; unmatched bases: 14. The germline V gene has CDR1 SQVTM and CDR2 ANQGSEA. DNA for the CDR3: TGCAGCGTTGAAGATCCCCGTTGGGGTACAGGGGTCCAGCATTTT. This codes for CSVEDPRWGTGVQHF.

A word on this clone: One end of the junction fails to match germline, which may point to a read error. The rearrangement links TRBV29-1 to TRBJ1-1, with a weak D call TRBD1 (6 bases). This CDR3 has 13 residues. Germline CDR1 SQVTM, CDR2 ANQGSEA. The chain's CDR3 is CSVTTGLNTEALF. The CDR3 DNA follows: TGCAGCGTGACGACAGGCTTGAACACTGAAGCTCTCTTT.

This chain connects TRBV2 to TRBJ2-1, with TRBD1 identical over 11 bases. This CDR3 is 15 amino acids long. V lost 8 bases and J lost 2; bases outside the gene matches: 5. The germline V gene encodes CDR1 SNHLY and CDR2 FYNNEI. CDR3 region: CASAGTGGAYNEQFF. CDR3 DNA: TGTGCCAGCGCCGGGACAGGGGGTGCCTACAATGAGCAGTTCTTC.

This clone has just one count. The chain carries TRBV28 and TRBJ1-3, with D possibly being TRBD1 (5 bases). CDR3 length: 15 residues. Deletions cut 2 bases from V and 0 bases from J, with 8 bases between. Germline V gene lookup returns CDR1 MDHEN and CDR2 SYDVKM. The CDR3 region has the DNA TGTGCCAGCAGTTTAACAGGCCGCTCTGGAAACACCATATATTTT. It translates to CASSLTGRSGNTIYF.

This rearrangement joins TRBV4-2 to TRBJ1-2; D possibly corresponds to TRBD1 (5 bases). The CDR3 covers 14 residues. Germline V gene sequence: CDR1 LGHNA, CDR2 YNFKEQ. V dropped 4 bases and J dropped 3 bases, with 12 bases sitting between them. CDR3 nucleotide sequence: TGTGCCAGCAGCCGTCCAGGGTTTGACTATGGCTACACCTTC. This sequence encodes CASSRPGFDYGYTF.

The chain has TRBV7-9 and TRBJ1-1, with D perhaps matching TRBD1 (6 bases). The V and J ends lost 3 bases and 0 bases respectively, with 8 bases between them. Germline V CDR1 and CDR2: SEHNR, FQNEAQ (reference sequence). This CDR3 spans 14 amino acids. DNA for the CDR3: TGTGCCAGCAGCTTCGGACAGATGAACACTGAAGCTTTCTTT. It is translated as CASSFGQMNTEAFF.

This clone was seen only a few times. This CDR3 reads CASGPSSGTGELFF. CDR3 bases: TGTGCCAGCGGACCTAGCTCGGGCACCGGGGAGCTGTTTTTT. This chain joins TRBV7-2 and TRBJ2-2, with D possibly being TRBD2 (5 bases). Trimming pared 8 bases from V and 4 bases from J, leaving 14 bases between. CDR3 length equals 14 residues. Germline values: CDR1 SGHTA, CDR2 FQGNSA.

The chain recombines TRBV7-9 with TRBJ1-2; no definite D call. CDR3 length: 12 residues. Between the trimmed V and J ends, which lost 5 bases and 3 bases, there was a span of 7 bases. The germline V gene encodes CDR1 SEHNR and CDR2 FQNEAQ (reference sequence). For the CDR3, the DNA is TGTGCCAGCAGCCTGGCGGACTATGGCTACACCTTC. It is translated as CASSLADYGYTF. Filled out from reference TRBV7-9 and TRBJ1-2, the complete variable domain reads DTGVSQNPRHKITKRGQNVTFRCDPISEHNRLYWYRQTLGQGPEFLTYFQNEAQLEKSRLLSDRFSAERPKGSFSTLEIQRTEQGDSAMYLCASSLADYGYTFGSGTRLTVV.

The chain has TRBV7-2 and TRBJ2-7, with 8 bases lining up with TRBD2. The J segment lost 0 bases and the V segment lost 5 bases, leaving 6 bases of the junction unmatched. This CDR3 has 15 residues. CDR1 SGHTA and CDR2 FQGNSA come from the germline V gene. The CDR3 DNA follows: TGTGCCAGCAGCCTATCCGGGACTAGCTCCTACGAGCAGTACTTC. Translation: CASSLSGTSSYEQYF.

This clone was seen once. J is TRBJ1-1 and V is TRBV7-6, with D maybe TRBD1 (6 bases). Germline CDR1 SGHVS, CDR2 FNYEAQ. With 5 bases removed from V and 2 bases from J, the gap between germline ends came to 12 bases. The CDR3 has 14 amino acids. The CDR3 region has the DNA TGTGCCAGCAGCGTAGTGGGGGCTAACACTGAAGCTTTCTTT. Its translation: CASSVVGANTEAFF.

This clone was seen a handful of times. CDR3 amino acids: CASSQGQGRGEAFF. In DNA, the CDR3 is TGCGCCAGCAGCCAAGGGCAGGGGAGAGGTGAAGCTTTCTTT. The rearrangement links TRBV4-3 to TRBJ1-1, with D perhaps TRBD1 (6 bases). Germline CDR1 and CDR2: LGHNA and YSLEER. The V gene lost 1 base and the J gene lost 7 bases, with 13 bases spanning the gap. This CDR3 has 14 amino acids.